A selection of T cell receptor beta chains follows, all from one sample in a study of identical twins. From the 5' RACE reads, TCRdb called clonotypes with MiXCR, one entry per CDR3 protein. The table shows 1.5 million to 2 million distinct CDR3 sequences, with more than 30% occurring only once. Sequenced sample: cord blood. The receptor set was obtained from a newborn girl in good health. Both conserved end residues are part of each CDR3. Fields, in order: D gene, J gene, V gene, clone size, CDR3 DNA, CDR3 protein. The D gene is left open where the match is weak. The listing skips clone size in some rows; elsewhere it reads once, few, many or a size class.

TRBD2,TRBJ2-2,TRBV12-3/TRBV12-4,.,TGTGCCAGCAGGAAACTAGCGGTGACCGGGGAGCTGTTTTTT,CASRKLAVTGELFF
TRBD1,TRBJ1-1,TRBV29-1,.,TGCAGCGCCCAACAGGGGAAGGGAGGCACTGAAGCTTTCTTT,CSAQQGKGGTEAFF
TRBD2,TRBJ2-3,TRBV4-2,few,TGTGCCAGCAGCCAAGGTCGGACCGGGAGGAGCACAGATACGCAGTATTTT,CASSQGRTGRSTDTQYF
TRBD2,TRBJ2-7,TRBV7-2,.,TGTGCCAGCAGCTTAGGGACTAGCGGGAGAATTGACGAGCAGTACTTC,CASSLGTSGRIDEQYF
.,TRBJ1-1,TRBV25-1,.,TGTGCCAGCAGTGAATTCGGCACGAACACTGAAGCTTTCTTT,CASSEFGTNTEAFF
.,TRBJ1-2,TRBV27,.,TGTGCCAGCAGGCCCTACCGGGACGCCCTCTATGGCTACACCTTC,CASRPYRDALYGYTF
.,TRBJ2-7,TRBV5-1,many,TGCGCCAGCAGCTTGGGTTTCTGTGCCTACGAGCAGTACTTC,CASSLGFCAYEQYF
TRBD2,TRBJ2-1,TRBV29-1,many,TGCAGCGTCCTAGCGGTAAGCTCCTACAATGAGCAGTTCTTC,CSVLAVSSYNEQFF
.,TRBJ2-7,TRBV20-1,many,TGCAGTGCTAGTCCGAGCTCCTACGAGCAGTACTTC,CSASPSSYEQYF
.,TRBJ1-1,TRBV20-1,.,TGCAGTGCTAGAGATGGCGGGGTAGGGGAAGCTTTCTTT,CSARDGGVGEAFF
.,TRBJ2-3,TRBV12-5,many,TGTGCTAGTGGTTTGCCCCTTATTGACACAGATACGCAGTATTTT,CASGLPLIDTDTQYF
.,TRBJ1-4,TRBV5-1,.,TGCGCCAGCAGCAAAACAGCTGCAACTAATGAAAAACTGTTTTTT,CASSKTAATNEKLFF
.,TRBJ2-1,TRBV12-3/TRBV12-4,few,TGTGCCAGCAGTTTACCCATACAGGTTGAGCAGTTCTTC,CASSLPIQVEQFF
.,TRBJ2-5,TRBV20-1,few,TGCAGTGCTAGAGAAGGGGCCAACCTCCAAGAGACCCAGTACTTC,CSAREGANLQETQYF
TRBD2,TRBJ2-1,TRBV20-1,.,TGCAGTGCTAGAGATCTGGCTAGCGGGGGTTACAATGAGCAGTTCTTC,CSARDLASGGYNEQFF
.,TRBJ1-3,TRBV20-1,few,TGCAGTGCTAGATCGGAGCTCCTGCGAAACACCATATATTTT,CSARSELLRNTIYF
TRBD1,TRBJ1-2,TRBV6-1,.,TGTGCCAGCAGTGCCGCCCGGGGACAGGTCGATGGCTACACCTTC,CASSAARGQVDGYTF
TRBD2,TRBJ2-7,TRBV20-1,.,TGCAGTGCCTTCGGACTAGCGGGAGGAAGCTCCTACGAGCAGTACTTC,CSAFGLAGGSSYEQYF
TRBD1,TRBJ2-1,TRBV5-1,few,TGCGCCAGCACCACTTTGGGGACAGGGATGTACAATGAGCAGTTCTTC,CASTTLGTGMYNEQFF
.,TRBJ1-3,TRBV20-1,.,TGCAGTGCTGGGGGGCCAGGGGCATTCACTGGAAACACCATATATTTT,CSAGGPGAFTGNTIYF
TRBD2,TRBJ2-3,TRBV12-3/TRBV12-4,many,TGTGCCAGCAGCCCGGCTAGCGGCCTTCGTGCGTATTTT,CASSPASGLRAYF
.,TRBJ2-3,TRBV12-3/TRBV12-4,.,TGTGCCAGCAGTTTATTGCCGGGGACAGATACGCAGTATTTT,CASSLLPGTDTQYF
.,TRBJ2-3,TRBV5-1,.,TGCGCCAGCAGCTGGCGGGACAGATCTTCAGATACGCAGTATTTT,CASSWRDRSSDTQYF
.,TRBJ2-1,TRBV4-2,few,TGTGCCAGCAGCCAATCCGGGACTCGGAGCAATGAGCAGTTCTTC,CASSQSGTRSNEQFF
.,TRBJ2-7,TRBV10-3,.,TGTGCCATCAGAGGCAAATTGAACTACGAGCAGTACTTC,CAIRGKLNYEQYF
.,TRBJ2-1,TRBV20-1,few,TGCAGTGCTAGACCCGGGCCCAGCTCCTACAATGAGCAGTTCTTC,CSARPGPSSYNEQFF
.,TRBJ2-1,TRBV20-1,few,TGCAGTGCTAGTCCTCCACCCTATGAGCAGTTCTTC,CSASPPPYEQFF
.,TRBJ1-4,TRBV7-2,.,TGTGCCAGCAGCTTCACGACAGGATATAATGAAAAACTGTTTTTT,CASSFTTGYNEKLFF
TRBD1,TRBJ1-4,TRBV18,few,TGTGCCAGCTCACCACCAGGGGGCGAAGGTGAAAAACTGTTTTTT,CASSPPGGEGEKLFF
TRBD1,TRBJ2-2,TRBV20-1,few,TGCAGTGCTAGAGGACGACAGGGTACGCTGTTTTTT,CSARGRQGTLFF
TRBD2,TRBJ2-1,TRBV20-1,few,TGCAGTGCTAGACGAACCGGGAGGGGTAAATTGAATGAGCAGTTCTTC,CSARRTGRGKLNEQFF
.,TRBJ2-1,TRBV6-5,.,TGTGCCAGCAGTGGACGACCGGCGGGTGAGCAGTTCTTC,CASSGRPAGEQFF
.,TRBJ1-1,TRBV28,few,TGTGCCAGCAGTCCCATGTGGGGCAGAGGGGCTGAAGCTTTCTTT,CASSPMWGRGAEAFF
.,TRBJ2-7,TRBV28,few,TGTGCCAGCAGTTTAAGGTGGGGGAGGAACGAGCAGTACTTC,CASSLRWGRNEQYF
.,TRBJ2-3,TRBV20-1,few,TGCAGTGCTAGAGGGGGTAGCGGTTTGTGGGATACGCAGTATTTT,CSARGGSGLWDTQYF
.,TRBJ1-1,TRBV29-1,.,TGCAGCGTTGATGGTACGGGGAACACTGAAGCTTTCTTT,CSVDGTGNTEAFF
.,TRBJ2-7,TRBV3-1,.,TGTGCCAGCAGCCAAGATCCTAGCGCCTACAATGAGCAGTACTTC,CASSQDPSAYNEQYF
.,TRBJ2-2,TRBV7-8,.,TGTGCCAGCAGCTACCAATTCGGTCGCACCGGGGAGCTGTTTTTT,CASSYQFGRTGELFF
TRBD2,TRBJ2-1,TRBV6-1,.,TGTGCCAGCGGTGAATACGGACTAGCGGGAAGCGATGAGCAGTTCTTC,CASGEYGLAGSDEQFF
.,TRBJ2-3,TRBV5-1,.,TGCGCCACCCGACTGAGCGGGAGCACAGATACGCAGTATTTT,CATRLSGSTDTQYF
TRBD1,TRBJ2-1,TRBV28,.,TGTGCCAGCAGTCGGGGACAGTCTTCCAATGAGCAGTTCTTC,CASSRGQSSNEQFF
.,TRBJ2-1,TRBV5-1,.,TGCGCTAGCAGCCTCCGGTTCGGTTGGGCCTACAATGAGCAGTTCTTC,CASSLRFGWAYNEQFF
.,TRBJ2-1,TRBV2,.,TGTGCCAGCAGTGGGAGACTAGGCTCCTACAATGAGCAGTTCTTC,CASSGRLGSYNEQFF